The source of this T cell receptor beta chain is a study of cytomegalovirus exposure and HLA in healthy donors. Study-level findings and limits: Roughly uniform sequencing depth across donors was assumed, possibly incorrectly. Prediction of most subjects' HLA-A and HLA-B alleles by TCR beta sequences was reportedly accurate.

In regard to this clone: The antigen remains undetermined.

From germline, CDR1 is MDHEN and CDR2 SYDVKM. V was pared by 10 bases and J by 6 bases, with 12 bases of the junction left unmatched. The length of the CDR3 is 15 residues. Primers included in the PCR were 60 Vbeta and 13 Jbeta primers. Here immunoSEQ multiplex PCR was the method, and the copy in TCRdb shows in-frame clones only, minus some. The sample has about 140,000 clones, over 70% seen once. This TCR derives from a woman aged 40-49 years in good health and CMV-seronegative. The rearrangement links TRBV28 to TRBJ1-5; 10 bases fit TRBD1. The sample comprised PBMCs. CDR3 sequence: CATLNGDRGSQPQHF. CDR3 coding DNA: TGTGCCACCCTAAACGGGGACAGGGGTTCTCAGCCCCAGCATTTT. The whole variable domain, remainder taken from reference TRBV28 and TRBJ1-5, is DVKVTQSSRYLVKRTGEKVFLECVQDMDHENMFWYRQDPGLGLRLIYFSYDVKMKEKGDIPEGYSVSREKKERFSLILESASTNQTSMYLCATLNGDRGSQPQHFGDGTRLSIL.